This T cell receptor (beta chain) appears in the sequencing data of a study of blood T cell repertoires in COVID-19. At the level of the study: Acute and convalescent COVID-19 specimens originated in the United States, Italy and Spain. PBMCs, B-cell-depleted T cells, or T cells provided the cDNA or gDNA that made up the material.

How the authors handled the data: Nucleated cell number was recorded as an estimate derived from reference gene primer amplification. The assay was immunoSEQ multiplex PCR, and TCRdb's table has in-frame clones only and misses some. The D gene and trimming were derived from the DNA, and the V and J assignments and clone size from that table. The table includes roughly 180,000 clones, about 88% detected once. Those enrolled in Seattle joined during active infection and were followed longitudinally afterward. Sequenced: peripheral blood. This receptor was taken from a woman aged 45-65 years with COVID-19, enrolled during active disease.

The chain's CDR3 is CASSAYDEQFF. The CDR3 region has the DNA TGTGCCAGCAGTGCGTACGATGAGCAGTTCTTC. This chain uses TRBV12-3 or TRBV12-4 with TRBJ2-1, with no clear D. The ends were cut back, 5 bases at V and 8 bases at J, with 7 bases in the middle. The CDR3 totals 11 residues.